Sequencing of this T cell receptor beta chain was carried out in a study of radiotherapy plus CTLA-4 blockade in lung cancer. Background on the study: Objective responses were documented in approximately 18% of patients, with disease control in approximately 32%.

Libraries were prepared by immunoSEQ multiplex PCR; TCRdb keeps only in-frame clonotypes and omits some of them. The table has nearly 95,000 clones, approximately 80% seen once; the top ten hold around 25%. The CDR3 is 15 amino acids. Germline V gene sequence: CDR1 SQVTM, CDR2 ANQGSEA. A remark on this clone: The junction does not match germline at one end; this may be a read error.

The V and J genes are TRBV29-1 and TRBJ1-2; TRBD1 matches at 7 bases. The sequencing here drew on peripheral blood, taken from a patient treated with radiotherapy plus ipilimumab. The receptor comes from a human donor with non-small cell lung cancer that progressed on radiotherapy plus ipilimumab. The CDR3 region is CSVEGPGTANYGHTF. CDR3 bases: TGCAGCGTCGAAGGACCCGGGACAGCTAACTATGGCCACACCTTC.